The next 7 T cell receptor beta chains were all read from a single sample in a study of CD8 T cells in Susac syndrome. With random hexamers, reverse transcription was performed on about 0.5 to 1 ug of RNA. TCRdb re-analysed the immunoSEQ multiplex PCR reads in MiXCR, keeping a single row per CDR3 protein. The sample holds a few hundred thousand distinct CDR3 sequences; approximately 95% are singletons and the top ten take around 0.076%. Sample: CD4+ T cells from PBMCs. The source is a human donor with multiple sclerosis.

The chain joins TRBV12-5 to TRBJ1-2; D call uncertain. CDR1 is LGHNT and CDR2 is FRNRAP in the germline V gene. The CDR3 extends over 12 amino acids. Trimming took 5 bases from V and 0 from J, leaving 4 bases between them. DNA of the CDR3: TGTGCTAGTGGTGGACCTAACTATGGCTACACCTTC. Amino acid sequence: CASGGPNYGYTF.

V is TRBV6-5 and J is TRBJ1-2, with D unclear. Trimming shortened V by 6 bases and J by 4 bases, and 9 bases separated the two germline ends. Germline V gene lookup returns CDR1 MNHEY and CDR2 SVGAGI. The CDR3 has 12 amino acids. CDR3 loop: CASRVDTYGYTF. The CDR3 DNA reads TGTGCCAGCAGGGTCGATACCTATGGCTACACCTTC.

The chain links TRBV11-2 to TRBJ2-1; D might be TRBD2 (5 bases). Germline V gene sequence: CDR1 SGHAT, CDR2 FQNNGV. V lost 6 bases to trimming and J lost 9 bases, with 12 bases between them. This CDR3 is 12 amino acids long. The CDR3: CASSREEGEQFF. CDR3 sequence (DNA): TGTGCCAGCAGTCGGGAAGAGGGTGAGCAGTTCTTC.

This rearrangement joins TRBV3-1 to TRBJ1-6; perhaps TRBD1 as D (6 bases). Trimming stripped 8 bases from V and 6 bases from J, with 14 bases between. CDR3 length: 14 amino acids. CDR1 and CDR2 from the germline V gene are LGHDT and YNNKEL (reference sequence). The CDR3 DNA is TGTGCCAGCGCGAGGGGGGGTGGTAATTCACCCCTCCACTTT. It translates to CASARGGGNSPLHF.

The chain uses TRBV20-1 and TRBJ2-3; possibly TRBD1 or TRBD2 for D (5 bases each). This CDR3 comprises 14 residues. V shed 6 bases and J shed 1 base, with 14 bases lying between them. Germline V gives CDR1 DFQATT, CDR2 SNEGSKA (reference sequence). This chain's CDR3 is CSAPIGDGTDTQYF. The CDR3 DNA follows: TGCAGTGCCCCGATTGGGGACGGCACAGATACGCAGTATTTT.

The V call is TRBV20-1, the J call TRBJ2-5, with 8 bases fitting TRBD2. Germline V CDR1 and CDR2: DFQATT, SNEGSKA (reference sequence). The trim removed 3 bases at V and 4 bases at J, leaving 7 bases unmatched. CDR3 length: 14 amino acids. CDR3 loop: CSARSGGRGETQYF. The CDR3 bases are TGCAGTGCTAGGTCGGGGGGGCGTGGAGAGACCCAGTACTTC.

The rearrangement links TRBV3-1 to TRBJ2-7; TRBD1 or TRBD2 may be the D gene (6 bases each). V was trimmed by 2 bases and J by 5 bases, leaving 13 bases between them. This CDR3 is 14 amino acids long. Germline V CDR1 and CDR2: LGHDT, YNNKEL (reference sequence). The CDR3 sequence: CASSQRPGGHEQYF. As DNA, the CDR3 is TGTGCCAGCAGCCAAAGGCCCGGGGGCCACGAGCAGTACTTC.